A single sample is the source of the 31 T cell receptor beta chains below, sequenced in a study of control samples from healthy donors and cancer patients. Sequenced by immunoSEQ multiplex PCR; TCRdb stores in-frame clones only, minus some. The data show over 150,000 clones, approximately 94% seen once. Sample: PBMCs. The origin of the receptors is a man aged 60 to 75 with colorectal cancer.

The chain links TRBV19 to TRBJ2-5; TRBD1 aligns across 8 bases. The trim removed 5 bases at V and 6 bases at J, leaving 8 bases unmatched. The CDR3 sequence is 14 residues long. From germline, CDR1 is LNHDA and CDR2 SQIVND (reference sequence). CDR3 residues: CASSRNRGVKTQYF. CDR3 in DNA: TGTGCCAGTAGTCGGAACAGGGGGGTAAAGACCCAGTACTTC.

The rearrangement joins TRBV18 to TRBJ1-2, with TRBD1 matching 9 bases. The CDR3 runs 15 residues. CDR1 and CDR2 (germline): KGHSH, LQKENI. The V gene end was trimmed by 2 bases and the J gene end by 7 bases; junction bases not matched to a gene: 8. The CDR3 DNA is TGTGCCAGCTCACCAGGTCGGGACAGGGACCCTGGCTACACCTTC. This translates into CASSPGRDRDPGYTF.

V usage is TRBV6-4 and J usage is TRBJ2-1; the match to TRBD2 covers 8 bases. The CDR3 extends over 15 amino acids. V shed 10 bases and J 3 bases; nucleotides not matched to a gene: 11. The germline CDR1 and CDR2 sequences are MRHNA and SNTAGT. CDR3 DNA: TGTGCCACCGGTCCGGGTAGCGGGATCTACAATGAGCAGTTCTTC. Protein: CATGPGSGIYNEQFF.

The table lists this clone with a count of one. Additional DNA sequences in this sample encode the identical CDR3. The V gene is TRBV18, the J gene TRBJ1-5, with TRBD1 matching 11 bases. V dropped 3 bases and J dropped 0; count of bases not matched to a gene: 4. The CDR3 loop spans 17 amino acids. From germline, CDR1 is KGHSH and CDR2 LQKENI. The CDR3 protein is CASSPGTGGISNQPQHF. DNA for the CDR3: TGTGCCAGCTCACCTGGGACAGGGGGAATTAGCAATCAGCCCCAGCATTTT.

This chain uses TRBV19 with TRBJ1-5; 10 nucleotides align to TRBD1. The CDR3 sequence is 13 residues long. The junction had 4 bases not matched to a gene; V was cut back by 10 bases and J by 4 bases. Germline lookup yields CDR1 LNHDA and CDR2 SQIVND (reference sequence). The CDR3 DNA follows: TGTGCCACCAAGGACAGGGGGAATCAGCCCCAGCATTTT. Translated: CATKDRGNQPQHF.

The chain employs TRBV7-2 and TRBJ2-1, with a tentative D call TRBD2 (6 bases). The germline V gene encodes CDR1 SGHTA and CDR2 FQGNSA. Trimming took off 0 bases at V and 5 bases at J, with 14 bases between the two ends. This CDR3 spans 16 amino acids. The CDR3 loop reads CASSLATGGANNEQFF. CDR3 sequence (DNA): TGTGCCAGCAGCTTAGCGACCGGCGGGGCAAACAATGAGCAGTTCTTC.

V is TRBV5-6 and J is TRBJ2-3; 13 bases align to TRBD2. V was clipped by 1 base and J by 4 bases; unmatched bases: 3. From germline, CDR1 is SGHDT and CDR2 YYEEEE. The CDR3 has 16 amino acids. CDR3 sequence reads: CASSLRTSGGPDTQYF. CDR3 bases: TGTGCCAGCAGCTTGCGGACTAGCGGGGGTCCAGATACGCAGTATTTT.

This clone was observed a single time. The chain has TRBV5-1 and TRBJ2-1, with a tentative D call TRBD2 (7 bases). Trimming cost V 4 bases and J 0 bases, with 14 bases left between them. The CDR3 has 16 residues. Germline V gene sequence: CDR1 SGHRS, CDR2 YFSETQ. The CDR3 reads CASSLDGGPSYNEQFF. In DNA form, the CDR3 reads TGCGCCAGCAGCCTGGACGGGGGGCCCTCCTACAATGAGCAGTTCTTC. Full variable domain (remainder filled in from reference TRBV5-1 and TRBJ2-1): KAGVTQTPRYLIKTRGQQVTLSCSPISGHRSVSWYQQTPGQGLQFLFEYFSETQRNKGNFPGRFSGRQFSNSRSEMNVSTLELGDSALYLCASSLDGGPSYNEQFFGPGTRLTVL.

The chain uses TRBV30 and TRBJ1-4; D gene unclear. There are 13 residues in the CDR3. V lost 2 bases and J lost 0, with 4 bases in between. The V gene's germline CDR1 is GTSNPN and CDR2 SVGIG (reference sequence). CDR3 residues: CAWSRATNEKLFF. Written as DNA, the CDR3 is TGTGCCTGGAGTCGAGCAACTAATGAAAAACTGTTTTTT.

V usage is TRBV9 and J usage is TRBJ2-3, with 8 bases that match TRBD2. This CDR3 is built from 15 residues. Germline V CDR1 and CDR2: SGDLS, YYNGEE. Losses at the gene ends were 4 bases for V and 1 base for J; bases not matched to a gene: 5. CDR3 in DNA: TGTGCCAGCAGCCCCGGGGGGGGAGGCACAGATACGCAGTATTTT. Protein: CASSPGGGGTDTQYF.

CDR3 residues: CASSIERRLNYGYTF. The DNA for the CDR3 is TGTGCCAGTAGTATAGAACGACGGCTGAACTATGGCTACACCTTC. The chain joins TRBV19 to TRBJ1-2; no clear D gene. V was shortened by 0 bases and J by 2 bases, with 10 bases between the two germline ends. Germline loops: CDR1 LNHDA, CDR2 SQIVND (reference sequence). The CDR3 consists of 15 residues. Full variable domain (missing parts from reference TRBV19 and TRBJ1-2): DGGITQSPKYLFRKEGQNVTLSCEQNLNHDAMYWYRQDPGQGLRLIYYSQIVNDFQKGDIAEGYSVSREKKESFPLTVTSAQKNPTAFYLCASSIERRLNYGYTFGSGTRLTVV.

V is TRBV6-2 or TRBV6-3 and J is TRBJ1-3, with D possibly being TRBD1 (5 bases). CDR3 length equals 14 residues. Germline V gene lookup returns CDR1 MNHEY and CDR2 SVGEGT. V lost 2 bases to trimming and J lost 3 bases, with 8 bases between them. The CDR3 nucleotides read TGTGCCAGCAGTTACGGGGGGATTGGAAACACCATATATTTT. It encodes CASSYGGIGNTIYF.

This rearrangement joins TRBV29-1 to TRBJ2-5; D possibly matches TRBD1 or TRBD2 (5 bases each). The CDR3 has 13 amino acids. V lost 4 bases to trimming and J lost 1 base, with 10 bases between them. Germline lookup yields CDR1 SQVTM and CDR2 ANQGSEA. CDR3 sequence reads: CSVAGTSQETQYF. The CDR3 nucleotides are TGCAGCGTTGCTGGGACGTCCCAAGAGACCCAGTACTTC.

The genes are TRBV6-5 and TRBJ2-2; the D gene is possibly TRBD1 (5 bases). This CDR3 spans 15 amino acids. Trimming took 4 bases from V and 6 from J, leaving 15 bases between them. CDR1 is MNHEY and CDR2 is SVGAGI in the germline V gene. CDR3 bases: TGTGCCAGCAGTTCCCCTCGTCAGGGATCCGGGGAGCTGTTTTTT. Residues: CASSSPRQGSGELFF.

The rearrangement uses TRBV9 and TRBJ1-1, with D hard to call. This CDR3 has 13 amino acids. Germline values: CDR1 SGDLS, CDR2 YYNGEE. V gave up 3 bases and J gave up 5 bases, with 11 bases separating them. CDR3 residues: CASSEGLDTEAFF. The DNA of the CDR3 is TGTGCCAGCAGCGAGGGTTTGGATACTGAAGCTTTCTTT.

V usage is TRBV18 and J usage is TRBJ1-1, with TRBD1 identical over 10 bases. The CDR3 sequence is 17 residues long. V dropped 0 bases and J dropped 5; count of bases not matched to a gene: 9. Germline V CDR1 and CDR2: KGHSH, LQKENI. This chain's CDR3 is CASSPPMGQGRNTEAFF. CDR3 sequence (DNA): TGTGCCAGCTCACCACCGATGGGACAGGGGCGAAATACTGAAGCTTTCTTT.

In DNA, the CDR3 is TGTGCCACCCGGGACTCCTTGGGGACTGAAGCTTTCTTT. It yields the protein CATRDSLGTEAFF. The rearrangement uses TRBV6-5 and TRBJ1-1; a possible D gene is TRBD1 (5 bases). CDR1 is MNHEY, CDR2 SVGAGI, per germline. V lost 10 bases and J 5 bases, leaving 17 bases between the germline ends. CDR3 length: 13 residues.

CDR3 in amino acids: CASSSRQGLINEQFF. The CDR3 DNA reads TGTGCCAGCAGTTCTCGGCAGGGTCTTATCAATGAGCAGTTCTTC. This chain uses TRBV6-5 with TRBJ2-1; weak D call: TRBD1 (5 bases). Trimming removed 4 bases from V and 6 bases from J, with 16 bases in between. This CDR3 comprises 15 residues. Germline lookup yields CDR1 MNHEY and CDR2 SVGAGI.

This sequence joins TRBV7-2 and TRBJ2-1; D remains unclear. V gave up 1 base and J gave up 8 bases, with 9 bases separating them. The CDR3 loop spans 13 amino acids. Germline V CDR1 and CDR2: SGHTA, FQGNSA. CDR3 nucleotides: TGTGCCAGCAGCTTAGAAGGGATGTATGAGCAGTTCTTC. Translation: CASSLEGMYEQFF.

The rearrangement links TRBV6-5 to TRBJ1-2, with a weak D call TRBD1 (5 bases). V lost 6 bases and J 5 bases, leaving 19 bases between the germline ends. Germline V lookup: CDR1 MNHEY, CDR2 SVGAGI. The CDR3 covers 15 residues. CDR3 DNA: TGTGCCAGCAGCCGCGGGACGGGGACCCTTTATGGCTACACCTTC. Its translation: CASSRGTGTLYGYTF.

The chain recombines TRBV19 with TRBJ1-2; D possibly corresponds to TRBD1 (6 bases). CDR1 is LNHDA, CDR2 SQIVND, per germline (reference sequence). Trimming removed 2 bases from V and 2 bases from J, with 15 bases in between. The CDR3 is 16 amino acids. CDR3 in DNA: TGTGCCAGTAGTATAACCCGACCCGGGGGCAACTATGGCTACACCTTC. Amino acids: CASSITRPGGNYGYTF. The whole variable domain, remainder taken from reference TRBV19 and TRBJ1-2, is DGGITQSPKYLFRKEGQNVTLSCEQNLNHDAMYWYRQDPGQGLRLIYYSQIVNDFQKGDIAEGYSVSREKKESFPLTVTSAQKNPTAFYLCASSITRPGGNYGYTFGSGTRLTVV.

This chain links TRBV15 with TRBJ1-1; D is unresolved. This CDR3 spans 13 amino acids. V lost 9 bases, J lost 1 base, and 12 bases lay in between. CDR1 and CDR2 (germline): LNHNV, YYDKDF (reference sequence). The CDR3 nucleotides are TGTGCCACTACCCCGGACCCGAACACTGAAGCTTTCTTT. It specifies CATTPDPNTEAFF.

This rearrangement joins TRBV28 to TRBJ1-6; 8 bases are shared with TRBD1. The CDR3 is 14 residues long. Unmatched junction bases numbered 5, after V lost 6 bases and J lost 7 bases. The germline V gene encodes CDR1 MDHEN and CDR2 SYDVKM. CDR3 coding DNA: TGTGCCAGCAGCCGGACAGGGCTAAATTCACCCCTCCACTTT. Translated: CASSRTGLNSPLHF.

CDR3 in DNA: TGTGCCAGTAGTATCAGGGACAGGAGGACCCACTACGAGCAGTACTTC. It encodes CASSIRDRRTHYEQYF. V gene TRBV19 combines with J gene TRBJ2-7, with 8 nucleotides matching TRBD1. The CDR3 contains 16 residues. V trimming: 3 bases; J trimming: 3 bases; junction bases outside the gene matches: 10. CDR1 LNHDA and CDR2 SQIVND come from the germline V gene (reference sequence). Drawing the rest from reference TRBV19 and TRBJ2-7, the complete variable domain is DGGITQSPKYLFRKEGQNVTLSCEQNLNHDAMYWYRQDPGQGLRLIYYSQIVNDFQKGDIAEGYSVSREKKESFPLTVTSAQKNPTAFYLCASSIRDRRTHYEQYFGPGTRLTVT.

This chain joins TRBV6-5 and TRBJ1-2; 9 nucleotides match TRBD1. Germline CDR1 MNHEY, CDR2 SVGAGI. CDR3 length: 14 residues. Trimming at V came to 7 bases and at J to 6 bases, leaving 9 bases not matched to a gene. For the CDR3, the DNA is TGTGCCAGCAATAAACAGGGGGCGTTGGATGGCTACACCTTC. This encodes CASNKQGALDGYTF.

The chain has TRBV4-1 and TRBJ2-5; 7 nucleotides align to TRBD2. The V gene end was trimmed by 5 bases and the J gene end by 1 base; junction bases not matched to a gene: 16. Germline loops: CDR1 MGHRA, CDR2 YSYEKL. The CDR3 spans 18 residues. The CDR3 DNA follows: TGCGCCAGCAGCGGGCGACTAGCACAACCGATAAGCCAAGAGACCCAGTACTTC. Translating gives CASSGRLAQPISQETQYF.

The J gene is TRBJ2-5, the V gene TRBV5-4; no definite D call. The CDR3 is made up of 14 amino acids. The V end was cut by 3 bases, the J end by 2 bases, with 11 bases between. The germline CDR1 and CDR2 sequences are SGHNT and YYREEE (reference sequence). CDR3: CASSSASRQETQYF. CDR3 nucleotide sequence: TGTGCCAGCAGCTCCGCGAGTCGGCAAGAGACCCAGTACTTC.

The count of this clone is one. An end of the junction does not agree with germline; a read error may underlie this. The rearrangement uses TRBV6-6 and TRBJ2-7; TRBD1 aligns across 9 bases. This CDR3 spans 17 amino acids. CDR1 is MNHNY, CDR2 SVGAGI, per germline (reference sequence). The CDR3 nucleotides are TGTGCCAGCAGTCCGCCCGAGGGACAGGGCGGCTCCAACGAGCAGTACTTC. Its translation: CASSPPEGQGGSNEQYF.

Here the CDR3 reads CASSYPTGWKGVGPQHF. DNA of the CDR3: TGTGCCAGCAGTTATCCGACAGGGTGGAAGGGAGTTGGTCCCCAGCATTTT. The rearrangement links TRBV6-2 or TRBV6-3 to TRBJ1-5, with 7 nucleotides matching TRBD1. This CDR3 spans 17 amino acids. V dropped 3 bases and J dropped 10; count of bases not matched to a gene: 18. Germline CDR1 and CDR2: MNHEY and SVGEGT.

CDR3 nucleotide sequence: TGCGCCAGCAGCCAAGCCGCAGGGTGGGCAGGGCCTTCTAACTATGGCTACACCTTC. It translates to CASSQAAGWAGPSNYGYTF. The V and J genes are TRBV4-1 and TRBJ1-2; possibly TRBD1 for D (5 bases). The CDR3 length is 19 residues. The V gene lost 1 base and the J gene lost 0 bases, with 21 bases spanning the gap. Germline loops: CDR1 MGHRA, CDR2 YSYEKL.

The chain is built from TRBV9 and TRBJ1-2; the D is unclear. The CDR3 totals 15 residues. CDR1 is SGDLS and CDR2 is YYNGEE in the germline V gene. The ends were cut back, 4 bases at V and 3 bases at J, with 16 bases in the middle. The CDR3 nucleotides read TGTGCCAGCAGCCCAGGTGTAGGGCTCGACTATGGCTACACCTTC. It is translated as CASSPGVGLDYGYTF.